Following are 26 T cell receptor beta chains from one sample sequenced in a study of PD-L1 blockade in urothelial cancer. Clones were sequenced by immunoSEQ multiplex PCR, and TCRdb holds only the in-frame ones, with some missing. Of about 90,000 clones in the sample, 90% to 95% were seen once. Sample: PBMCs, taken around atezolizumab (anti-PD-L1) treatment. These receptors came from a man aged 60 to 69 with urothelial cancer.

This chain connects TRBV6-5 to TRBJ1-2, with 10 bases fitting TRBD1. Trimming took 10 bases from V and 6 from J; bases not matched to a gene: 5. CDR1 is MNHEY and CDR2 is SVGAGI in the germline V gene. The CDR3 spans 12 residues. CDR3 loop: CATLGQGNGYTF. The CDR3 DNA reads TGTGCCACCTTGGGACAGGGGAATGGCTACACCTTC.

The gene calls are TRBV6-5 and TRBJ2-2; D is perhaps TRBD2 (5 bases). CDR1 is MNHEY, CDR2 SVGAGI, per germline. V lost 2 bases to trimming and J lost 7 bases, with 14 bases between them. The CDR3 has 15 amino acids. CDR3 residues: CASSYPITSYGELFF. The CDR3 coding sequence is TGTGCCAGCAGTTACCCCATAACTAGTTACGGGGAGCTGTTTTTT.

Note on this clone: Additional DNA sequences in this sample encode the identical CDR3. This chain joins TRBV7-3 and TRBJ2-5; the match to TRBD1 covers 10 bases. Trimming took 5 bases from V and 5 from J; bases not matched to a gene: 2. CDR3 size: 13 residues. The germline V gene encodes CDR1 SGHTA and CDR2 FQGTGA. The CDR3 DNA reads TGTGCCAGCAGCCCGGGACAGGGGGAGACCCAGTACTTC. This codes for CASSPGQGETQYF.

This chain uses TRBV4-3 with TRBJ2-1; 8 bases map to TRBD2. The trim removed 0 bases at V and 15 bases at J, leaving 10 bases unmatched. CDR3 length: 14 residues. CDR1 LGHNA and CDR2 YSLEER come from the germline V gene. The CDR3 loop reads CASSQDGAAGEVFF. CDR3 nucleotides: TGCGCCAGCAGCCAAGATGGGGCAGCGGGGGAGGTGTTCTTC.

In this sample, this clone turned up a few times. V usage is TRBV4-2 and J usage is TRBJ1-4; D is unclear. Germline V gene lookup returns CDR1 LGHNA and CDR2 YNFKEQ. This CDR3 has 14 amino acids. V shed 3 bases and J shed 8 bases, with 13 bases lying between them. The CDR3 here is CASSQHPKSEKLFF. DNA of the CDR3: TGTGCCAGCAGCCAGCACCCTAAGAGCGAAAAACTGTTTTTT.

This chain links TRBV28 with TRBJ1-1, with unresolved D. Trimming took 3 bases from V and 4 from J, leaving 6 bases between them. There are 12 residues in the CDR3. Looked up from germline, CDR1 is MDHEN and CDR2 is SYDVKM. The CDR3 region is CASSLSGTEAFF. CDR3 nucleotide sequence: TGTGCCAGCAGTTTGAGTGGCACTGAAGCTTTCTTT.

The V gene is TRBV6-1, the J gene TRBJ2-7; the D gene is possibly TRBD1 (7 bases). The CDR3 spans 14 residues. Deletions cut 7 bases from V and 2 bases from J, with 15 bases between. Germline CDR1 reads MNHNS; CDR2 reads SASEGT. CDR3 residues: CASNEAGGTYEQYF. Here the CDR3 DNA reads TGTGCCAGCAACGAGGCAGGGGGGACCTACGAGCAGTACTTC.

This clone has a handful of counts. Other DNA variants within this sample encode the same CDR3. The chain uses TRBV19 and TRBJ1-2, with D unclear. Deletions cut 4 bases from V and 4 bases from J, with 4 bases between. In germline, CDR1 is LNHDA, CDR2 SQIVND (reference sequence). The CDR3 loop spans 11 amino acids. The CDR3 DNA reads TGTGCCAGTAGTAGCGGCTATGGCTACACCTTC. Translating it yields CASSSGYGYTF.

This chain links TRBV6-5 with TRBJ2-7, with D maybe TRBD2 (6 bases). Germline CDR1 and CDR2: MNHEY and SVGAGI. V was shortened by 2 bases and J by 4 bases, with 15 bases between the two germline ends. CDR3 length: 15 amino acids. CDR3 amino acids: CASSYRGNTGYEQYF. The CDR3 region has the DNA TGTGCCAGCAGTTACCGGGGGAATACAGGTTACGAGCAGTACTTC.

This clone has only one observation. This chain connects TRBV7-2 to TRBJ1-4; 7 positions agree with TRBD1. The V gene end was trimmed by 5 bases and the J gene end by 10 bases; junction bases not matched to a gene: 10. This CDR3 contains 14 residues. Germline V lookup: CDR1 SGHTA, CDR2 FQGNSA. The CDR3 nucleotides are TGTGCCAGCAGCGCCCGGACAGGATACGGAAAACTGTTTTTT. Translated: CASSARTGYGKLFF.

The chain employs TRBV28 and TRBJ2-6; 8 bases agree with TRBD1. CDR1 is MDHEN and CDR2 is SYDVKM in the germline V gene. CDR3 length: 18 amino acids. V shed 5 bases, J shed 0 bases, and the junction held 9 bases outside the gene matches. The CDR3 DNA sequence: TGTGCCAGCAGTACCCGACAGGGGAGTAACTCTGGGGCCAACGTCCTGACTTTC. Translated: CASSTRQGSNSGANVLTF. Variable domain in full (rest from reference TRBV28 and TRBJ2-6): DVKVTQSSRYLVKRTGEKVFLECVQDMDHENMFWYRQDPGLGLRLIYFSYDVKMKEKGDIPEGYSVSREKKERFSLILESASTNQTSMYLCASSTRQGSNSGANVLTFGAGSRLTVL.

This rearrangement joins TRBV5-1 to TRBJ2-3; D might be TRBD2 (6 bases). The CDR3 runs to 14 residues. V shed 1 base and J shed 5 bases, with 11 bases lying between them. Per the germline V gene, CDR1 is SGHRS and CDR2 is YFSETQ. The CDR3 region is CASSLSTGVDTQYF. The CDR3 DNA follows: TGCGCCAGCAGCTTGTCGACGGGAGTAGATACGCAGTATTTT.

The chain combines TRBV15 with TRBJ2-3, with D possibly being TRBD2 (5 bases). V was shortened by 1 base and J by 0 bases, with 14 bases between the two germline ends. CDR1 is LNHNV and CDR2 is YYDKDF in the germline V gene (reference sequence). This CDR3 has 17 residues. The CDR3 coding sequence is TGTGCCACCAGCAGAGCTGGTTCGGACTCTAGCACAGATACGCAGTATTTT. Translation gives CATSRAGSDSSTDTQYF.

CDR3 region: CASSAGPQAAQHF. The CDR3 coding sequence is TGTGCCAGCAGCGCCGGCCCACAGGCAGCCCAGCATTTT. The rearrangement links TRBV6-4 to TRBJ1-5, with D possibly TRBD1 on 5 matching bases. The CDR3 length is 13 residues. CDR1 MRHNA and CDR2 SNTAGT come from the germline V gene. V lost 6 bases and J 11 bases, leaving 17 bases between the germline ends.

The rearrangement uses TRBV6-5 and TRBJ2-3; a weak D match, TRBD2 (6 bases). With 0 bases removed from V and 2 bases from J, the gap between germline ends came to 6 bases. The CDR3 is made up of 14 amino acids. Germline V lookup: CDR1 MNHEY, CDR2 SVGAGI. DNA for the CDR3: TGTGCCAGCAGTTACTCGCGGGACACAGATACGCAGTATTTT. This translates into CASSYSRDTDTQYF.

The rearrangement uses TRBV5-8 and TRBJ2-5; D is perhaps TRBD1 (5 bases). The CDR3 length is 13 residues. V was cut by 0 bases and J by 2 bases, with 5 bases left in between. Germline V gene sequence: CDR1 SGHTS, CDR2 YDEGEE. CDR3 sequence reads: CASSLGQQETQYF. The CDR3 nucleotides read TGTGCCAGCAGCTTGGGACAGCAAGAGACCCAGTACTTC.

The chain recombines TRBV5-5 with TRBJ2-6; 9 bases align to TRBD1. The J segment lost 4 bases and the V segment lost 3 bases, leaving 5 bases of the junction unmatched. The CDR3 is 16 amino acids. From germline, CDR1 is SGHKS and CDR2 YYEKEE (reference sequence). The chain's CDR3 is CASSSQGAAGANVLTF. In nucleotides, the CDR3 is TGTGCCAGCAGCTCACAGGGGGCAGCGGGGGCCAACGTCCTGACTTTC.

The V and J genes are TRBV21-1 and TRBJ1-3; the DNA was not compared with TRBD1, the D call given in the table. TRBV21-1 is annotated as a pseudogene. CDR3 length: 18 residues. CDR3 loop: CASSKASTDTLSGNTIYF. The CDR3 DNA is TGTGCCAGCAGCAAAGCCTCGACCGACACCCTCTCTGGAAACACCATATATTTT.

This sequence joins TRBV7-2 and TRBJ1-3; 8 bases map to TRBD1. V gave up 8 bases and J gave up 0 bases; unmatched junction bases: 9. The CDR3 is 16 amino acids. CDR1 is SGHTA and CDR2 is FQGNSA in the germline V gene. The CDR3 loop is CASAGQGINSGNTIYF. CDR3 nucleotides: TGTGCCAGCGCAGGACAGGGAATAAACTCTGGAAACACCATATATTTT.

The J gene is TRBJ2-7, the V gene TRBV15, with 8 bases lining up with TRBD1. From germline, CDR1 is LNHNV and CDR2 YYDKDF (reference sequence). Trimming at V came to 0 bases and at J to 7 bases, leaving 11 bases not matched to a gene. The CDR3 consists of 16 residues. The CDR3 region has the DNA TGTGCCACCAGCAGAGAGGGGTCAGGGGGCCTGGGGGAGCAGTACTTC. Translated: CATSREGSGGLGEQYF.

V usage is TRBV7-2 and J usage is TRBJ2-7; D is possibly TRBD2 (6 bases). The CDR3 extends over 13 amino acids. The germline V gene encodes CDR1 SGHTA and CDR2 FQGNSA. V gave up 8 bases and J gave up 5 bases, with 16 bases separating them. The CDR3 region is CASLRDMGDEQYF. The CDR3 DNA follows: TGTGCCAGCCTGCGGGATATGGGAGACGAGCAGTACTTC.

This rearrangement joins TRBV19 to TRBJ2-7, with 7 bases fitting TRBD1. Unmatched junction bases numbered 3, after V lost 6 bases and J lost 1 base. CDR3 size: 13 residues. CDR1 is LNHDA, CDR2 SQIVND, per germline (reference sequence). CDR3 bases: TGTGCCAGTAGCCCGACAGGGTCCTACGAGCAGTACTTC. It specifies CASSPTGSYEQYF.

A few counts support this clone. The same CDR3 also results from other DNA sequences found in this sample. This chain joins TRBV27 and TRBJ2-5; 9 nucleotides agree with TRBD1. The CDR3 is 14 amino acids. J lost 0 bases, V lost 4 bases, and 0 bases had no gene match. Germline CDR1 and CDR2: MNHEY and SMNVEV (reference sequence). The CDR3 sequence: CASSWTGDQETQYF. The CDR3 nucleotides are TGTGCCAGCAGTTGGACAGGGGACCAAGAGACCCAGTACTTC.

The chain recombines TRBV7-9 with TRBJ1-1; D not resolved. Germline CDR1 SEHNR, CDR2 FQNEAQ (reference sequence). The CDR3 contains 12 residues. V was clipped by 0 bases and J by 4 bases, with 3 bases between them. DNA for the CDR3: TGTGCCAGCAGCTTAGCCCTCACTGAAGCTTTCTTT. It specifies CASSLALTEAFF.

This chain joins TRBV5-1 and TRBJ2-5; D might be TRBD2 (6 bases). CDR1 and CDR2 (germline): SGHRS, YFSETQ. V was clipped by 4 bases and J by 0 bases, with 19 bases between them. The CDR3 extends over 17 amino acids. CDR3 DNA: TGCGCCAGCAGCCAAGGGACTTTGCAAGAGTACCAAGAGACCCAGTACTTC. It yields the protein CASSQGTLQEYQETQYF.

The rearrangement uses TRBV5-4 and TRBJ2-2, with 11 bases identical to TRBD2. The V gene end was trimmed by 4 bases and the J gene end by 7 bases; junction bases not matched to a gene: 6. This CDR3 has 15 residues. Per germline, CDR1 SGHNT and CDR2 YYREEE (reference sequence). Written as DNA, the CDR3 is TGTGCCAGCAGCATGGGGACTAGCGGAATCGGGGAGCTGTTTTTT. Translation gives CASSMGTSGIGELFF.